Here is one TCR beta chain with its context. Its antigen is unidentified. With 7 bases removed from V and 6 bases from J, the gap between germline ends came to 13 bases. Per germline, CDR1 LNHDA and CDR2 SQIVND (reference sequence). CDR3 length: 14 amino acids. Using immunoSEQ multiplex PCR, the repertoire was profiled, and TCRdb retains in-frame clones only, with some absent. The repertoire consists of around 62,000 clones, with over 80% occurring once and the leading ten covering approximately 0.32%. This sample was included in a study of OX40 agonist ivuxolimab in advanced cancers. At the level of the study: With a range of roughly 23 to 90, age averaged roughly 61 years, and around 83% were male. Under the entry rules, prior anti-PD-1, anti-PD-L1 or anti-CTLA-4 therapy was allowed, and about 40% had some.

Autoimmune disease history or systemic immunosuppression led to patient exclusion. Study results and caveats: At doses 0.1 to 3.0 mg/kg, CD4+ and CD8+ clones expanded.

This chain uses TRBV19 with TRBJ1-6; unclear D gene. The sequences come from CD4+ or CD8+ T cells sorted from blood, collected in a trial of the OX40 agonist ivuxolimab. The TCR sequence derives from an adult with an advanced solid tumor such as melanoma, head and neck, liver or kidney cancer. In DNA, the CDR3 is TGTGCCAGTAAACAGCTGGATTCTAATTCACCCCTCCACTTT. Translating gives CASKQLDSNSPLHF.